The clone carrying this TCR beta chain was recorded many times. Antigen specificity is unknown. Stated time point: newly diagnosed GD, antithyroid drugs for less than 3 months. Scientists built the TCR library using RNA that was extracted from PBMCs. The data originate from a study of regulatory T cells in long-lasting Graves disease. The V segment lost 6 bases and the J segment 1 base; nucleotides outside the gene matches: 5. Germline lookup yields CDR1 SEHNR and CDR2 FQNEAQ (reference sequence). CDR3 length equals 14 residues. Study-level results: Owing to a sample size that was small, accuracy may have been reduced.

Investigators prepared the TCR beta libraries by applying iRepertoire HTBI primers and Arm-PCR of CDR3 regions. A single record per CDR3 protein comes from TCRdb applying MiXCR to the multiplex PCR reads. The table lists roughly 380,000 distinct CDR3 sequences, around 15% of them singletons. The data also belong to a second study, concerning T cells in Graves' hyperthyroidism and ophthalmopathy. Turning to that study: The HTBI primer set drove a first-round RT-PCR of the TCR CDR3.

The TCR comes from a man in his forties with Graves disease. The rearrangement uses TRBV7-9 and TRBJ1-1; 7 bases fit TRBD1. Sequenced here: peripheral blood mononuclear cells (PBMCs), sampled at new diagnosis, from a patient treated with antithyroid drugs. CDR3 residues: CASSLTGTNTEAFF. The CDR3, as DNA: TGTGCCAGCAGTTTGACAGGGACGAACACTGAAGCTTTCTTT. Full variable domain (missing parts from reference TRBV7-9 and TRBJ1-1): DTGVSQNPRHKITKRGQNVTFRCDPISEHNRLYWYRQTLGQGPEFLTYFQNEAQLEKSRLLSDRFSAERPKGSFSTLEIQRTEQGDSAMYLCASSLTGTNTEAFFGQGTRLTVV.